The T cell receptor beta chain described here comes from a study of T-cell reconstitution after alpha-beta-depleted transplantation in children. Unique molecular identifiers were built into the TCRbeta library. TCRdb used MiXCR to reprocess the PCR reads, holding one entry per CDR3 protein. The table lists hundreds of thousands of distinct CDR3 sequences, under 20% of them singletons. This clonotype was recorded many times. The antigen remains undetermined. The CDR3 consists of 11 residues. CDR1 is WSHSY and CDR2 is SAAADI in the germline V gene. V was cut by 8 bases and J by 8 bases, with 10 bases left in between. Findings and caveats of the study: Several hundred rapidly expanded clones from non-depleted graft cells reportedly supplied alpha-beta T cells about two months post-transplant. High day-60 TCRbeta diversity in some patients came from surviving recipient T cells and thymic progenitors. At the one-year point after transplant, T-cell counts and TCRbeta diversity were found to come mostly from T cells that had been newly produced.

The sequences come from PBMCs, mostly from graft donor cells, collected 360 days after TCRalphabeta/CD19-depleted stem cell transplant. The clonotype originates from a male patient aged 2-15 years who had a stem cell transplant for acute lymphoblastic leukemia, so the T cells may come from the graft donor. This sequence joins TRBV10-2 and TRBJ2-4, with D perhaps given as TRBD1 or TRBD2 (5 bases each). CDR3 sequence: CASGGVDIQYF. CDR3 DNA sequence: TGCGCCAGCGGGGGAGTGGACATTCAGTACTTC.